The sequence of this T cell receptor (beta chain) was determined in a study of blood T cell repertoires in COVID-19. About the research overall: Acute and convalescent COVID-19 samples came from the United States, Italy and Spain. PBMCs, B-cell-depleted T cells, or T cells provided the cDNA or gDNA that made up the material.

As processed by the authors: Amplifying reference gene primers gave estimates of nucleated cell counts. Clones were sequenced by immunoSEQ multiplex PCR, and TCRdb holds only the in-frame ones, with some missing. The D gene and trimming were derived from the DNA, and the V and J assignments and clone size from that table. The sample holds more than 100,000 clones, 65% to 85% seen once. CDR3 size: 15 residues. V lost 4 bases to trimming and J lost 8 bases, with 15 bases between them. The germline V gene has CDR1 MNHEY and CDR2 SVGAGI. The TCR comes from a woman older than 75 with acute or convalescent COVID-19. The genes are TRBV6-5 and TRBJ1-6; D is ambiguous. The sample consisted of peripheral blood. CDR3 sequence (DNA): TGTGCCAGCAGTTTCTCCCCAGATACCTATTCACCCCTCCACTTT. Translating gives CASSFSPDTYSPLHF.